These T cell receptor beta chains were read from a single sample in a study of cytomegalovirus exposure and HLA in healthy donors. Assay used: immunoSEQ multiplex PCR; TCRdb lists only in-frame clones, some missing. This table has about 170,000 clones, approximately 78% appearing once. Specimen: PBMCs. These receptors were collected from a woman under 30 in good health and CMV-seronegative. Each CDR3 is given with its conserved first and last residue. Each record gives: J gene, clone size, V gene, D gene, CDR3 protein, CDR3 DNA. D genes are given only for firm matches. Clone sizes are given selectively: once, few, many, or a class where the clone is expanded.

j_gene: TRBJ1-5
abundance: once
v_gene: TRBV19
d_gene: .
CDR3aa: CASSNGAPQHF
CDR3nt: TGTGCCAGTAGTAATGGGGCGCCCCAGCATTTT

j_gene: TRBJ1-2
abundance: .
v_gene: TRBV29-1
d_gene: TRBD1
CDR3aa: CSVERPGGEKGTF
CDR3nt: TGCAGCGTTGAAAGACCAGGGGGCGAGAAGGGCACCTTC

j_gene: TRBJ2-7
abundance: .
v_gene: TRBV6-1
d_gene: .
CDR3aa: CASIMTRFHEQYF
CDR3nt: TGTGCCAGCATCATGACTAGATTCCACGAGCAGTACTTC

j_gene: TRBJ2-7
abundance: .
v_gene: TRBV28
d_gene: TRBD1
CDR3aa: CASSPIAGTGLDEQYF
CDR3nt: TGTGCCAGCAGCCCCATCGCCGGGACAGGGCTCGACGAGCAGTACTTC

j_gene: TRBJ1-1
abundance: few
v_gene: TRBV30
d_gene: .
CDR3aa: CAWDHSVNTEAFF
CDR3nt: TGTGCCTGGGACCACAGTGTCAACACTGAAGCTTTCTTT

j_gene: TRBJ1-3
abundance: once
v_gene: TRBV5-1
d_gene: .
CDR3aa: CASSSSGVWGNTIYF
CDR3nt: TGCGCCAGCAGCTCAAGCGGGGTATGGGGAAACACCATATATTTT

j_gene: TRBJ1-2
abundance: once
v_gene: TRBV4-1
d_gene: TRBD1
CDR3aa: CASSQTGYNYGYTF
CDR3nt: TGCGCCAGCAGCCAGACAGGGTATAACTATGGCTACACCTTC

j_gene: TRBJ2-3
abundance: .
v_gene: TRBV27
d_gene: TRBD2
CDR3aa: CASSPGLAITDTQYF
CDR3nt: TGTGCCAGCAGCCCGGGACTAGCCATCACAGATACGCAGTATTTT

j_gene: TRBJ2-3
abundance: .
v_gene: TRBV4-1
d_gene: TRBD1
CDR3aa: CASSQLDRDADTQYF
CDR3nt: TGCGCCAGCAGCCAATTAGACAGGGACGCAGATACGCAGTATTTT

j_gene: TRBJ2-7
abundance: .
v_gene: TRBV2
d_gene: .
CDR3aa: CASIRLGIEYEQYF
CDR3nt: TGTGCCAGCATTCGACTCGGGATCGAGTACGAGCAGTACTTC

j_gene: TRBJ1-2
abundance: .
v_gene: TRBV7-2
d_gene: .
CDR3aa: CASSSRRGNYGYTF
CDR3nt: TGTGCCAGCAGCTCTCGCCGGGGGAACTATGGCTACACCTTC

j_gene: TRBJ2-2
abundance: .
v_gene: TRBV28
d_gene: .
CDR3aa: CASSSPAGLTGELFF
CDR3nt: TGTGCCAGCAGTTCGCCGGCGGGGCTCACCGGGGAGCTGTTTTTT

j_gene: TRBJ1-1
abundance: .
v_gene: TRBV4-2
d_gene: .
CDR3aa: CASSQHEDSNTEAFF
CDR3nt: TGTGCCAGCAGCCAACACGAGGATTCGAACACTGAAGCTTTCTTT

j_gene: TRBJ2-7
abundance: few
v_gene: TRBV6-1
d_gene: TRBD1
CDR3aa: CASSNRGTISYEQYF
CDR3nt: TGTGCCAGCAGTAACAGGGGAACGATTTCCTACGAGCAGTACTTC

j_gene: TRBJ2-1
abundance: .
v_gene: TRBV27
d_gene: TRBD1
CDR3aa: CASREYTGGSEQFF
CDR3nt: TGTGCCAGCAGGGAATATACAGGGGGGAGTGAGCAGTTCTTC

j_gene: TRBJ2-2
abundance: .
v_gene: TRBV5-4
d_gene: TRBD1
CDR3aa: CASSRQGLRELFF
CDR3nt: TGTGCCAGCAGCCGACAGGGTTTACGGGAGCTGTTTTTT

j_gene: TRBJ2-7
abundance: .
v_gene: TRBV2
d_gene: TRBD1
CDR3aa: CASRNPTGYEQYF
CDR3nt: TGTGCCAGCAGGAACCCGACAGGGTACGAGCAGTACTTC

j_gene: TRBJ2-7
abundance: .
v_gene: TRBV6-1
d_gene: .
CDR3aa: CASSGRAGTFHEQYF
CDR3nt: TGTGCCAGCAGTGGCAGGGCTGGGACTTTCCACGAGCAGTACTTC

j_gene: TRBJ2-5
abundance: .
v_gene: TRBV28
d_gene: .
CDR3aa: CASSRGLRYQETQYF
CDR3nt: TGTGCCAGCAGTAGAGGGTTGAGGTACCAAGAGACCCAGTACTTC

j_gene: TRBJ2-3
abundance: .
v_gene: TRBV7-9
d_gene: .
CDR3aa: CASSLDSGTDTQYF
CDR3nt: TGTGCCAGCAGCTTAGATTCCGGCACAGATACGCAGTATTTT

j_gene: TRBJ2-5
abundance: .
v_gene: TRBV15
d_gene: TRBD2
CDR3aa: CATSRARLAGQETQYF
CDR3nt: TGTGCCACCAGCAGAGCAAGACTAGCGGGACAAGAGACCCAGTACTTC

j_gene: TRBJ2-7
abundance: .
v_gene: TRBV7-2
d_gene: .
CDR3aa: CASSLESGLVSSYEQYF
CDR3nt: TGTGCCAGCAGCTTAGAATCGGGACTGGTGAGCTCCTACGAGCAGTACTTC

j_gene: TRBJ2-1
abundance: .
v_gene: TRBV2
d_gene: .
CDR3aa: CASSESGYNEQFF
CDR3nt: TGTGCCAGCAGTGAATCCGGGTACAATGAGCAGTTCTTC

j_gene: TRBJ2-7
abundance: .
v_gene: TRBV7-2
d_gene: .
CDR3aa: CASSLGQISEQYF
CDR3nt: TGTGCCAGCAGCCTCGGACAGATTTCCGAGCAGTACTTC

j_gene: TRBJ2-5
abundance: .
v_gene: TRBV15
d_gene: TRBD2
CDR3aa: CATSRGTSGRLETQYF
CDR3nt: TGTGCCACCAGCAGAGGGACTAGCGGGCGTCTAGAGACCCAGTACTTC

j_gene: TRBJ2-7
abundance: .
v_gene: TRBV5-1
d_gene: TRBD2
CDR3aa: CASSLVVWSSGMFNTSYEQYF
CDR3nt: TGCGCCAGCAGCTTGGTGGTATGGTCCAGCGGGATGTTTAATACTTCCTACGAGCAGTACTTC

j_gene: TRBJ2-3
abundance: .
v_gene: TRBV28
d_gene: .
CDR3aa: CASSDSDTQYF
CDR3nt: TGTGCCAGCAGCGACTCAGATACGCAGTATTTT

j_gene: TRBJ2-5
abundance: .
v_gene: TRBV2
d_gene: TRBD2
CDR3aa: CAGYGGPGGETQYF
CDR3nt: TGTGCCGGCTATGGGGGACCGGGAGGAGAGACCCAGTACTTC

j_gene: TRBJ2-1
abundance: .
v_gene: TRBV18
d_gene: .
CDR3aa: CASSPAGSDYNEQFF
CDR3nt: TGTGCCAGCTCACCGGCCGGGAGCGATTACAATGAGCAGTTCTTC

j_gene: TRBJ2-1
abundance: once
v_gene: TRBV6-6
d_gene: .
CDR3aa: CASRHRQGGYNEQFF
CDR3nt: TGTGCCAGCAGGCATAGGCAGGGGGGCTACAATGAGCAGTTCTTC

j_gene: TRBJ2-7
abundance: .
v_gene: TRBV28
d_gene: TRBD2
CDR3aa: CASRKLAQQYF
CDR3nt: TGTGCCAGCCGGAAACTAGCGCAGCAGTACTTC

j_gene: TRBJ2-1
abundance: .
v_gene: TRBV30
d_gene: .
CDR3aa: CACLGEALGPEQFF
CDR3nt: TGTGCCTGCCTAGGGGAGGCGTTAGGCCCTGAGCAGTTCTTC

j_gene: TRBJ1-2
abundance: .
v_gene: TRBV19
d_gene: TRBD1
CDR3aa: CATTDRGLQVGGYTF
CDR3nt: TGTGCCACCACGGACAGGGGACTGCAGGTGGGCGGCTACACCTTC

j_gene: TRBJ2-2
abundance: once
v_gene: TRBV7-3
d_gene: .
CDR3aa: CASSLAGVANTGELFF
CDR3nt: TGTGCCAGCAGCTTAGCAGGGGTTGCGAACACCGGGGAGCTGTTTTTT

j_gene: TRBJ2-3
abundance: .
v_gene: TRBV5-1
d_gene: TRBD2
CDR3aa: CASSLARLAGGPVDTQYF
CDR3nt: TGCGCCAGCAGCTTGGCTCGGCTAGCGGGAGGGCCCGTTGATACGCAGTATTTT

j_gene: TRBJ2-7
abundance: .
v_gene: TRBV5-6
d_gene: .
CDR3aa: CASSLSLATYEQYF
CDR3nt: TGTGCCAGCAGCTTGAGTCTAGCCACCTACGAGCAGTACTTC

j_gene: TRBJ2-5
abundance: .
v_gene: TRBV5-1
d_gene: TRBD2
CDR3aa: CASSPRILAGQETQYF
CDR3nt: TGCGCCAGCAGCCCTAGGATATTAGCGGGGCAAGAGACCCAGTACTTC

j_gene: TRBJ2-2
abundance: few
v_gene: TRBV5-5
d_gene: .
CDR3aa: CASSLYEAGTNTGELFF
CDR3nt: TGTGCCAGCAGCTTGTATGAGGCGGGAACGAACACCGGGGAGCTGTTTTTT

j_gene: TRBJ2-7
abundance: .
v_gene: TRBV5-1
d_gene: TRBD1
CDR3aa: CASSLPPGGDRAQYF
CDR3nt: TGCGCCAGCAGCTTGCCCCCGGGTGGAGACAGGGCGCAGTACTTC

j_gene: TRBJ2-3
abundance: .
v_gene: TRBV7-3
d_gene: TRBD1
CDR3aa: CASSLRSGGQDTQYF
CDR3nt: TGTGCCAGCAGCTTACGATCAGGGGGCCAAGATACGCAGTATTTT

j_gene: TRBJ2-1
abundance: .
v_gene: TRBV27
d_gene: TRBD2
CDR3aa: CASSSLAVYNEQFF
CDR3nt: TGTGCCAGCAGTTCCCTAGCGGTATACAATGAGCAGTTCTTC

j_gene: TRBJ2-3
abundance: .
v_gene: TRBV5-1
d_gene: TRBD1
CDR3aa: CASSPSGQGSDTQYF
CDR3nt: TGCGCCAGCAGCCCATCGGGACAGGGCTCAGATACGCAGTATTTT

j_gene: TRBJ1-1
abundance: .
v_gene: TRBV6-5
d_gene: TRBD1
CDR3aa: CASSSSPGQGNTEAFF
CDR3nt: TGTGCCAGCAGTTCCTCCCCGGGACAGGGAAACACTGAAGCTTTCTTT

j_gene: TRBJ1-1
abundance: .
v_gene: TRBV5-6
d_gene: .
CDR3aa: CASSLTGTVVEAFF
CDR3nt: TGTGCCAGCAGCTTAACCGGGACTGTGGTCGAAGCTTTCTTT

j_gene: TRBJ1-1
abundance: .
v_gene: TRBV11-2
d_gene: .
CDR3aa: CASSVEGGNTEAFF
CDR3nt: TGTGCCAGCAGCGTGGAGGGCGGGAACACTGAAGCTTTCTTT

j_gene: TRBJ1-1
abundance: .
v_gene: TRBV2
d_gene: .
CDR3aa: CASSRQAPKLMNTEAFF
CDR3nt: TGTGCCAGCAGTCGACAGGCCCCCAAGCTTATGAACACTGAAGCTTTCTTT

j_gene: TRBJ2-7
abundance: .
v_gene: TRBV19
d_gene: .
CDR3aa: CASSMAPSGSYEQYF
CDR3nt: TGTGCCAGTAGTATGGCACCTTCGGGATCCTACGAGCAGTACTTC

j_gene: TRBJ2-2
abundance: .
v_gene: TRBV4-3
d_gene: TRBD2
CDR3aa: CASSQLAGVSGELFF
CDR3nt: TGCGCCAGCAGCCAGCTAGCGGGAGTGTCCGGGGAGCTGTTTTTT

j_gene: TRBJ2-1
abundance: .
v_gene: TRBV4-1
d_gene: .
CDR3aa: CASSQDRGFNEQFF
CDR3nt: TGCGCCAGCAGCCAAGATCGGGGTTTCAATGAGCAGTTCTTC

j_gene: TRBJ2-7
abundance: .
v_gene: TRBV13
d_gene: .
CDR3aa: CASSSAGQSYEQYF
CDR3nt: TGTGCCAGCAGCTCCGCAGGACAGTCCTACGAGCAGTACTTC

j_gene: TRBJ2-1
abundance: .
v_gene: TRBV7-2
d_gene: TRBD2
CDR3aa: CASSPSGIRNNEQFF
CDR3nt: TGTGCCAGCAGCCCGAGCGGGATAAGAAACAATGAGCAGTTCTTC

j_gene: TRBJ2-2
abundance: .
v_gene: TRBV7-3
d_gene: TRBD1
CDR3aa: CASSPRGTGGHGELFF
CDR3nt: TGTGCCAGCAGCCCGCGCGGGACAGGGGGCCACGGGGAGCTGTTTTTT

j_gene: TRBJ2-3
abundance: .
v_gene: TRBV7-9
d_gene: TRBD1
CDR3aa: CASSRGTGSTDTQYF
CDR3nt: TGTGCCAGCAGCCGAGGGACAGGGAGCACAGATACGCAGTATTTT